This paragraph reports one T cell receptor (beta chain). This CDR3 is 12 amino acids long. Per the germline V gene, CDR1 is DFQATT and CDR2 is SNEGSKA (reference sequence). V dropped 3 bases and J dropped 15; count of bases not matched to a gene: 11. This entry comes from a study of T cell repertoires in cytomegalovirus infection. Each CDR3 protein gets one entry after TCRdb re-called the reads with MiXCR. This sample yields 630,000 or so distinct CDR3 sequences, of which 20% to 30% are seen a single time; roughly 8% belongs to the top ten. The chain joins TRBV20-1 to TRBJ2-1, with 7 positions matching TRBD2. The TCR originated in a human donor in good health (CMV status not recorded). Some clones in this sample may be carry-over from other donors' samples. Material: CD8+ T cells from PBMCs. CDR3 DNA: TGCAGTGCTAGCGATGGAGGGACTATCGGGTTCTTC. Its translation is CSASDGGTIGFF.